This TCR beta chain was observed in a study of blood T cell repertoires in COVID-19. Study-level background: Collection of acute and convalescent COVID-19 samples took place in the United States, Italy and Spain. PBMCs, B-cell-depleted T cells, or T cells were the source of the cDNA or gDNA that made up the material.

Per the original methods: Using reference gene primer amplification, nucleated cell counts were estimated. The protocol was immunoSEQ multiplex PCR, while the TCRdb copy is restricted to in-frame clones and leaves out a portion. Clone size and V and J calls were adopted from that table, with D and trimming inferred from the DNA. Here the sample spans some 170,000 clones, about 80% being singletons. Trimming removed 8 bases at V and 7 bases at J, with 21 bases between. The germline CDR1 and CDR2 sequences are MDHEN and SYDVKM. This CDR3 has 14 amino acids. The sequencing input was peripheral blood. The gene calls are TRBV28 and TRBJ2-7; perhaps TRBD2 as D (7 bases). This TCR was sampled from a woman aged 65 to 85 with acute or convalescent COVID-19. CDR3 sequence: CASGTAGGGREQYF. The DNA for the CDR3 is TGTGCCAGCGGGACCGCGGGCGGGGGCAGGGAGCAGTACTTC.